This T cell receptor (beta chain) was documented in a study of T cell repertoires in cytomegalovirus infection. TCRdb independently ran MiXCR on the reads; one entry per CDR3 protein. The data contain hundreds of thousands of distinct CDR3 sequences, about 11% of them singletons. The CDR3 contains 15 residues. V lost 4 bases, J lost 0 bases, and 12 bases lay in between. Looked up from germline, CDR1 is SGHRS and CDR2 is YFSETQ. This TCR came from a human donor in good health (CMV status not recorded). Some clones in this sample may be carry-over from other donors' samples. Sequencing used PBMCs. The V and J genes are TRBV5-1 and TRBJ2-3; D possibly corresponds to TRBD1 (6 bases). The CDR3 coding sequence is TGCGCCAGCAGCGCGGACAGATTCAGCACAGATACGCAGTATTTT. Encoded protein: CASSADRFSTDTQYF. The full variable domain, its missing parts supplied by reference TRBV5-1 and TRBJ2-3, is KAGVTQTPRYLIKTRGQQVTLSCSPISGHRSVSWYQQTPGQGLQFLFEYFSETQRNKGNFPGRFSGRQFSNSRSEMNVSTLELGDSALYLCASSADRFSTDTQYFGPGTRLTVL.